What follows are 27 T cell receptor beta chains derived from one specimen sequenced in a study of monozygotic twins with inflammatory bowel disease. Reprocessing the 5' RACE reads, TCRdb reports a single entry for every CDR3 protein and omits DNA. Its table records more than 350,000 distinct CDR3 sequences. Sequencing was carried out using blood. These receptors were taken from a human donor with ulcerative colitis or Crohn's disease, or a healthy co-twin of an affected twin (not recorded which).

V usage is TRBV20-1 and J usage is TRBJ2-7. The CDR3 is 14 residues long. The germline V gene encodes CDR1 DFQATT and CDR2 SNEGSKA (reference sequence). CDR3 region: CSATSGRDLYEQYF.

The rearrangement joins TRBV20-1 to TRBJ1-1; the TCRdb call, TRBD1, lacks DNA for checking. This CDR3 is 13 amino acids long. Germline V CDR1 and CDR2: DFQATT, SNEGSKA (reference sequence). The CDR3 is CSGLRQVASEAFF.

CDR3 amino acids: CASSYVTGVAGELFF. This sequence joins TRBV5-1 and TRBJ2-2; with no DNA, the TCRdb D assignment of TRBD1 cannot be verified. Germline CDR1 reads SGHRS; CDR2 reads YFSETQ. The CDR3 runs 15 residues.

The chain links TRBV5-1 to TRBJ2-7. This CDR3 region has 13 residues. Per the germline V gene, CDR1 is SGHRS and CDR2 is YFSETQ. CDR3 sequence reads: CASSFPDSYEQYF.

The J gene is TRBJ1-1, the V gene TRBV11-2. There are 15 residues in the CDR3. The V gene's germline CDR1 is SGHAT and CDR2 FQNNGV. CDR3 residues: CASSLGGGLVPEAFF.

The genes are TRBV7-8 and TRBJ1-3; TCRdb's D gene call, TRBD1, goes unchecked for lack of DNA. The CDR3 consists of 16 residues. Germline loops: CDR1 SGHVS, CDR2 FQNEAQ. The CDR3 is CASSPRQGGTGNTIYF.

This rearrangement joins TRBV4-2 to TRBJ2-1; TCRdb's D call, TRBD2, is unchecked because there is no DNA. The CDR3 covers 22 residues. Germline values: CDR1 LGHNA, CDR2 YNFKEQ. The CDR3 sequence: CASSPAGASGTSERGDYNEQFF.

The gene calls are TRBV27 and TRBJ1-5; absent DNA, TCRdb's TRBD1 call cannot be checked. The germline gives CDR1 MNHEY, CDR2 SMNVEV (reference sequence). The CDR3 consists of 16 residues. The CDR3 region is CASSPTGSYSNQPQHF.

The V gene is TRBV7-2, the J gene TRBJ1-1; TCRdb lists TRBD1, though no DNA is available to test this call. The CDR3 is made up of 16 amino acids. Looked up from germline, CDR1 is SGHTA and CDR2 is FQGNSA. The CDR3 reads CASSLESGGMKTEAFF.

J is TRBJ2-3 and V is TRBV24-1; the D call of TRBD1 rests on TCRdb alone, since no DNA is present to check it. CDR1 is KGHDR, CDR2 SFDVKD, per germline. CDR3 length equals 18 residues. The CDR3 is CATSATLDGTGMPDTQYF.

V usage is TRBV5-1 and J usage is TRBJ2-2. CDR3 length equals 13 residues. Germline V CDR1 and CDR2: SGHRS, YFSETQ. The CDR3 sequence is CASSLVVAGELFF.

The CDR3: CASSIRPTEPYEQYF. V is TRBV19 and J is TRBJ2-7. CDR3 length: 15 amino acids. Per the germline V gene, CDR1 is LNHDA and CDR2 is SQIVND (reference sequence). Combining the CDR3 with reference TRBV19 and TRBJ2-7 gives the whole variable domain DGGITQSPKYLFRKEGQNVTLSCEQNLNHDAMYWYRQDPGQGLRLIYYSQIVNDFQKGDIAEGYSVSREKKESFPLTVTSAQKNPTAFYLCASSIRPTEPYEQYFGPGTRLTVT.

The V and J genes are TRBV12-3 or TRBV12-4 and TRBJ2-2; the TCRdb D gene call, TRBD1, has no DNA to confirm it. The CDR3 is made up of 14 amino acids. CDR3: CASTLGAITGELFF.

The genes are TRBV19 and TRBJ1-5. The CDR3 is 13 residues long. Germline V gene data show CDR1 as LNHDA and CDR2 as SQIVND (reference sequence). The CDR3 sequence is CASGRSVGEPQHF.

The V call is TRBV5-1, the J call TRBJ2-1; checking the TCRdb D call of TRBD1 is not possible without DNA. This CDR3 has 15 amino acids. Germline CDR1 is SGHRS and CDR2 is YFSETQ. CDR3 residues: CASSLTGDGSNEQFF.

V is TRBV7-2 and J is TRBJ2-1; TCRdb selects TRBD2, and the lack of DNA leaves this call unchecked. The CDR3 has 17 residues. The germline V gene encodes CDR1 SGHTA and CDR2 FQGNSA. CDR3: CASSFPTSGDSYNEQFF.

J is TRBJ1-1 and V is TRBV10-3. This CDR3 has 13 residues. CDR1 and CDR2 from the germline V gene are ENHRY and SYGVKD. CDR3 sequence reads: CAISGGMNTEAFF.

This chain connects TRBV27 to TRBJ2-2; TCRdb indicates TRBD1, and absent DNA this call remains unverified. CDR1 and CDR2 (germline): MNHEY, SMNVEV (reference sequence). The CDR3 has 14 residues. The CDR3 loop reads CASSYGGNTGELFF.

The chain links TRBV29-1 to TRBJ2-1. In germline, CDR1 is SQVTM, CDR2 ANQGSEA. The CDR3 is 13 residues long. The CDR3 loop reads CSVEERNSKEQFF.

J is TRBJ2-6 and V is TRBV15; TCRdb reports TRBD1, a call that lacks DNA to check it against. The CDR3 is made up of 14 amino acids. Germline CDR1 is LNHNV and CDR2 is YYDKDF (reference sequence). The CDR3 region is CATRGTDRANVLTF.

The chain couples TRBV5-6 to TRBJ2-1; TCRdb's D call of TRBD2 is untestable without DNA. This CDR3 has 14 residues. Germline V gene lookup returns CDR1 SGHDT and CDR2 YYEEEE. CDR3 residues: CASSLGLIYNEQFF. Drawing the rest from reference TRBV5-6 and TRBJ2-1, the complete variable domain is DAGVTQSPTHLIKTRGQQVTLRCSPKSGHDTVSWYQQALGQGPQFIFQYYEEEERQRGNFPDRFSGHQFPNYSSELNVNALLLGDSALYLCASSLGLIYNEQFFGPGTRLTVL.

The CDR3 loop reads CSVSQTSHLQETQYF. The V call is TRBV29-1, the J call TRBJ2-5. The CDR3 has 15 amino acids. Germline CDR1 reads SQVTM; CDR2 reads ANQGSEA.

The chain recombines TRBV27 with TRBJ2-1; TCRdb names TRBD1, which stays unverified in the absence of DNA. The CDR3 is made up of 16 amino acids. Germline values: CDR1 MNHEY, CDR2 SMNVEV (reference sequence). The CDR3: CASRPRDRVGNNEQFF.

V and J are TRBV7-2 and TRBJ2-3; TCRdb gives TRBD1 as the D gene, but with no DNA this cannot be confirmed. CDR1 and CDR2 from the germline V gene are SGHTA and FQGNSA. The CDR3 runs to 15 residues. The CDR3 reads CASTNLGRSTDTQYF.

The V call is TRBV1, the J call TRBJ2-2; TCRdb calls TRBD1, which cannot be checked without DNA. TRBV1 is termed a pseudogene. This CDR3 region has 18 residues. The CDR3 sequence: CTSSRGLSLDRGTGELFF.

This chain connects TRBV7-9 to TRBJ2-3. Germline V gene lookup returns CDR1 SEHNR and CDR2 FQNEAQ (reference sequence). This CDR3 contains 13 residues. This CDR3 reads CASSLSSGDTQYF.

The V gene is TRBV20-1, the J gene TRBJ2-1; there is no DNA to check the TCRdb D call of TRBD2. CDR3 length: 16 residues. Germline V gene data show CDR1 as DFQATT and CDR2 as SNEGSKA (reference sequence). The CDR3 reads CSARVHPSGDYNEQLF.